This TCR beta chain was documented in a study of identical twins. Among all donors, each was a healthy Caucasian. Through template switching, a universal primer site was introduced, and the cDNA contained unique molecular identifiers. TCRdb recomputed calls from the 5' RACE reads with MiXCR, one row per CDR3 protein. The sample includes about 530,000 distinct CDR3 sequences, under 25% of them seen just once. Study observations and caveats: Carriage of fewer insertions was seen in abundant cord blood beta clonotypes, whereas memory repertoires showed none.

The germline V gene has CDR1 DFQATT and CDR2 SNEGSKA (reference sequence). CDR3 length: 18 residues. V lost 3 bases and J lost 1; bases outside the gene matches: 10. Turning to this clonotype: Its antigen remains unidentified.

These sequences were also reported in another study, on yellow fever vaccine responses in identical twins.

The chain uses TRBV20-1 and TRBJ2-5; 14 bases line up with TRBD2. The TCR sequence derives from a woman aged 18 to 35 in good health. The sample was CD4+ T cells sorted from blood. Here the CDR3 reads CSARGGTSGRKGQETQYF. CDR3 nucleotide sequence: TGCAGTGCTAGGGGAGGGACTAGCGGGAGAAAGGGCCAAGAGACCCAGTACTTC.